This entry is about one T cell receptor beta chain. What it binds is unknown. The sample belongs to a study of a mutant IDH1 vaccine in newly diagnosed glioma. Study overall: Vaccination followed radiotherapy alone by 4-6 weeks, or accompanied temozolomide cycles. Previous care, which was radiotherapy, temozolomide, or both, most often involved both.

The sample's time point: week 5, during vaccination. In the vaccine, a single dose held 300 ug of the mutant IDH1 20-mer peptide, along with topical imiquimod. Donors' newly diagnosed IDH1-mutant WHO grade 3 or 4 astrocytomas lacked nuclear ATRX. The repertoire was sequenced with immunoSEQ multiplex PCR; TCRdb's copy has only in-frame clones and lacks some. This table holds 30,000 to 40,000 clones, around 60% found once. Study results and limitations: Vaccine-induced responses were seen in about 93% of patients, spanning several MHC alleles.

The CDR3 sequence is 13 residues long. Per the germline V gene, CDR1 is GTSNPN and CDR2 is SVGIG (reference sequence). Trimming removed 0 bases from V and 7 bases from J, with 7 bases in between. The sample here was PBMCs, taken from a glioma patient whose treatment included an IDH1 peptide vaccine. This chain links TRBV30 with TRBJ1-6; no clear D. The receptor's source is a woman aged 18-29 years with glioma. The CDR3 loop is CAWSVAKNSPLHF. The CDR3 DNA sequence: TGTGCCTGGAGTGTAGCCAAGAATTCACCCCTCCACTTT.